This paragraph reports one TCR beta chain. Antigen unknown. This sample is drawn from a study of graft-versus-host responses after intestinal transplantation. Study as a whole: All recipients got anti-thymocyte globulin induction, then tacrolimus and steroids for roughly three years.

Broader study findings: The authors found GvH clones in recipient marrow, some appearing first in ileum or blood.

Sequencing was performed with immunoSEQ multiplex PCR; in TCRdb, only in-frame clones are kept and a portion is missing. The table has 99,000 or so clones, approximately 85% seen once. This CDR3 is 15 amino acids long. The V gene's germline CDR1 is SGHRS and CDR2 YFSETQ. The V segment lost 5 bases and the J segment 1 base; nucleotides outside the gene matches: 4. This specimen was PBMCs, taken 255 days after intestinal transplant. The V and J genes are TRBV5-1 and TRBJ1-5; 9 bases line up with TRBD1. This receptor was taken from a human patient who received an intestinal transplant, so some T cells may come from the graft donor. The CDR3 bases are TGCGCCAGCAGAGCGGGACAGGGCAGCAATCAGCCCCAGCATTTT. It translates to CASRAGQGSNQPQHF.